The sequence of this T cell receptor (beta chain) was determined in a study of blood T cell repertoires in COVID-19. Looking at the study overall: Acute and convalescent COVID-19 samples came from the United States, Italy and Spain. PBMCs, B-cell-depleted T cells, or T cells were the source of the cDNA or gDNA that made up the material.

Per the original methods: Counts of nucleated cells, estimated from reference gene primer amplification, were obtained. Assay used: immunoSEQ multiplex PCR; TCRdb lists only in-frame clones, some missing. V, J and clone size derive from that table, while D and trimming were established from the DNA sequence. The table lists a few hundred thousand clones, 80% to 90% of them singletons. V was shortened by 3 bases and J by 5 bases, with 16 bases between the two germline ends. The CDR3 consists of 16 residues. Germline V gene lookup returns CDR1 MNHEY and CDR2 SVGAGI. This chain links TRBV6-5 with TRBJ2-2, with D possibly matching TRBD2 (6 bases). The origin of this receptor is a man younger than 45 with active or convalescent COVID-19. Sequencing was carried out using peripheral blood. For the CDR3, the DNA is TGTGCCAGCAGTTATTTATCCGGGGCGGGGACCGGGGAGCTGTTTTTT. As protein: CASSYLSGAGTGELFF.